This T cell receptor beta chain was captured in a study of blood T cell repertoires in COVID-19. Study overall: Whether acute or convalescent, the COVID-19 samples came from the United States, Italy and Spain. The analysed material was cDNA or gDNA that came from T cells, B-cell-depleted T cells, or PBMCs.

The germline V and J ends were trimmed by 6 bases and 4 bases, with 12 bases remaining between them. The CDR3 covers 13 residues. As handled by the study authors: The authors estimated nucleated cell counts from reference gene primer amplification. Generated by immunoSEQ multiplex PCR, the TCRdb table keeps only in-frame clones and is missing some. V, J and clone size are those of that table, while D and trimming were read from the DNA. The data contain about 140,000 clones, about 87% of them singletons. The receptor was derived from a human donor in a cohort sampled during active COVID-19. The J gene is TRBJ1-1, the V gene TRBV12-3 or TRBV12-4, with a tentative D call TRBD1 (6 bases). The sequencing sample was made of peripheral blood. CDR3 region: CASRETGSTEAFF. In DNA form, the CDR3 reads TGTGCCAGCAGGGAAACAGGGAGCACTGAAGCTTTCTTT.